This TCR beta chain was documented in a study of cytomegalovirus exposure and HLA in healthy donors (dated by TCRdb to 2015 to 2018). For the wider study: An earlier analysis of 587 of the donors reported approximately 300 Gb of sequence data and roughly 110 million unique TCR beta sequences from 150 million to 200 million T cells. Approximately 300 gigabases of sequencing data and 70 million to 95 million unique TCR sequences made up an early release that covered several hundred HLA-typed donors. The genetic ancestry cluster associated with self-reported Caucasian donors included over 80% of the approximately 410 genotyped donors. The aim of the study was to test whether cataloging public T cell receptors could identify signatures of past pathogen exposure. Using immunosequencing, the study profiled T cell repertoires from 550 to 750 subjects and related those repertoires to cytomegalovirus serostatus. A separate validation cohort of some 130 different subjects was used in addition to the 666-subject first cohort. The study combined high-throughput TCR immunosequencing, statistical association of individual TCRs with disease status, and machine learning to predict cytomegalovirus infection status. A later analysis re-analyzed previously published TCR beta repertoires from 666 donors and added high-resolution HLA genotyping to study TCR occurrence patterns. The later analysis used no new phenotypic data to find candidate immune exposures, relying instead on TCR beta sequences and their occurrence across donors. To decide whether each TCR beta V gene segment behaved as functional or pseudogenic, an earlier analysis of fewer than 750 of the donors relied on high-throughput TCR beta sequencing. Donor age, sex, ethnicity and CMV serostatus were compiled together with the repertoire data. Genome-wide SNP genotypes for about 60% of the roughly 670 donors were used in a later genetic analysis, which treated that subset as a discovery cohort. Every repertoire in the discovery cohort had been generated on one and the same sequencing platform. HLA typing included class I and class II loci at four-digit resolution. The number of typed donors differed by locus: about 620-640 for A, B, C, DRB1 and DQB1; 522 for DQA1; 606 for DPA1; and about 450 for DPB1. Four or five DR-DQ haplotypes were handled as single units for association and clustering because linkage in the cohort was strong. Across around 400 genotyped donors of the cohort, an average of about 250,000 unique TCR beta nucleotide sequences per donor were sequenced, and roughly 20% of those sequences were non-productive.

The paper as a whole reports these results and caveats: A total of 150 to 200 TCR beta chains were listed by the study as associated with cytomegalovirus. A cluster of highly shared sequence variants was judged likely to represent a technical artifact of the sequencing pipeline. In this cohort, only TCR beta chains were sequenced, and detectable features were limited by the absence of alpha or paired-chain data. According to a later analysis, TCR association rates differed among HLA loci, with DRB1 alleles showing the most associated TCRs and HLA-C alleles showing the fewest. Because the 87-base-pair reads could not distinguish some IMGT-functional V segments, including TRBV6-2 and TRBV6-3, those segments were excluded. A later analysis associated about 17,000 TCR beta sequences with specific HLA alleles at a false discovery rate of 0.05. In vitro tests confirmed that three of the cytomegalovirus-associated TCR beta chains recognize cytomegalovirus antigens. Most TCR sequences were seen in very few donors, while some public TCRs were found in many individuals. In a later analysis, HLA-associated TCR beta chains were found to be more clonally expanded and to have lower generation probabilities than equally common non-associated chains. Compared with the approximately 720-donor mean, donors in an Asian-associated ancestry cluster had fewer N-insertions in productive TCRs, according to a later genetic analysis. In a later genetic analysis, a missense DCLRE1C variant was associated with V-gene and J-gene trimming of TCR beta chains, and the association was replicated in an independent cohort. In a later analysis, most CMV-associated TCR beta chains were found to appear HLA-restricted, with HLA associations seemingly driven largely by CMV exposure. Because counts were too low, some 17 rarely observed V segments, including chromosome 9 orphons, were left out of the earlier analysis of 500 to 650 of the donors. For the cohort, immune exposure information was limited to CMV serostatus. Roughly uniform sequencing depth across donors was assumed in presence/absence analyses, although this assumption may not hold. A later analysis reported that several top co-occurrence clusters appeared linked to parvovirus B19, influenza, CMV and Epstein-Barr virus. Linkage disequilibrium might explain the correlated functional status among segregating V segments, but an unknown experimental factor could not be ruled out. The classifier was reported to diagnose cytomegalovirus status with high specificity and sensitivity in both the original cohort and the validation cohort. When HLA alleles, especially DR and DQ, strongly co-occurred, attributing TCR associations to individual alleles was difficult. Because HLA typing was missing for some donors at each locus, association tests included only the typed subset. A further reported finding was that TCR beta sequences accurately predicted the HLA-A and HLA-B alleles for most subjects in the first cohort. In an earlier analysis of a few hundred of the donors, most TCR beta V segments were observed in productive rearrangements about 87% or about 30% of the time, broadly matching IMGT annotations. The authors suggested that the approach could potentially be extended to other disease states and immunological phenotypes.

Library preparation employed the immunoSEQ multiplex PCR assay. For the multiplex PCR, a mixture combining 60 forward primers for TCR Vbeta segments and 13 reverse primers for TCR Jbeta segments was used. A multiplex PCR assay on genomic DNA amplified the CDR3 region of rearranged TCR beta genes. The amplified TCR beta libraries were sequenced on the Illumina HiSeq System as 87-base-pair reads. In the paper's pipeline: A later analysis counted some 80 million unique TCR beta chains across the 650 to 700 repertoires, and 9.5 million to 11 million of these chains were shared by at least two donors. A nearest-neighbor algorithm error-corrected the raw reads and collapsed the reads into unique sequences, merging closely related sequences to remove PCR and sequencing errors. CDR3 sequences were aligned to IMGT reference sequences to assign V, D and J gene segments. For a sequence to be retained, at least a six-nucleotide match to both a V gene segment and a J gene segment was required. A rearrangement counted as productive if the CDR3 had no stop codons and remained in frame with V and J, and every other rearrangement counted as non-productive. Following IMGT convention, CDR3 was defined as the stretch from the second conserved V-encoded cysteine up to the conserved J-encoded phenylalanine. The earlier analysis of 587 of the donors excluded sequences that lacked an unambiguous match to a single V gene segment. In an earlier analysis of several hundred of the donors, V segments were called functional above 56.7% productive rearrangements and were called segregating when the between-donor standard deviation exceeded 5%. A statistical classification framework was developed to diagnose cytomegalovirus status using the catalog of TCR beta chain sequences. In a later analysis, TCR nucleotide sequences were compared against IMGT/GENE-DB human TR gene sequences so that V and J genes could be assigned. Using the TCRdist pipeline, a later analysis assigned CDR3 sequences along with most-parsimonious VDJ recombination scenarios. A later analysis defined each TCR beta chain by its CDR3 amino acid sequence plus V-gene family, and excluded reads lacking a unique V-gene family. In a later analysis, 450 to 600 highly shared, low-generation-probability nucleotide sequences were removed to address suspected cross-contamination and a sequencing artifact. For each public chain, a later analysis derived a clonal expansion index from normalized ranks of inferred template counts within each repertoire. A later analysis computed generation probabilities with a VDJ recombination model fitted to out-of-frame rearrangements, and checked the results against IGoR. Hypergeometric tests were used in a later analysis to score TCR-TCR, TCR-HLA and TCR-CMV co-occurrence, with a repertoire-size bias correction applied to the TCR pairs. In a later analysis, false discovery rates were estimated by permuting HLA or CMV assignments 20 times. In a later analysis, co-occurring TCRs were grouped with DBSCAN, and TCRdist sequence similarity was added when clustering was performed within HLA-allele-positive subsets. Co-occurrence clustering excluded repertoires with fewer than 30,000 or more than 120,000 public chains, plus five with anomalous nucleotide sharing. TCRdb retrieved this table from immuneACCESS and kept in-frame rearrangements only. Not all clones are present; in checked studies, unresolved V genes account for under half, and no reason is known for the remainder. The V and J calls and the clone size are those of that table, but D and trimming were determined from the DNA. This sample holds about 150,000 clones; 55% to 80% were observed only once. Of the sample, less than 2.5% falls within the top ten clones.

In total, more than 500 healthy bone marrow donors made up the cohort. At the time of sampling, all cohort members were nominally healthy, though unrecorded immune exposures were likely present. The donor tested CMV seronegative, placing the donor among the 350 or so seronegative members of the cohort. Every donor gave a peripheral blood sample, and the peripheral blood mononuclear cells from that sample were used for TCR beta sequencing. The Qiagen DNeasy Blood Extraction Kit was used to extract genomic DNA from the blood cell samples. Regarding this clone: It lacks a known antigen. No much larger clonotype is one base removed from it; base qualities were not supplied.

The germline V gene encodes CDR1 MDHEN and CDR2 SYDVKM. Trimming takes 2 bases from V and 7 bases from J, and the germline ends sit 5 bases apart. The CDR3 covers 11 residues, taking in both the cysteine and the phenylalanine. Solely the CDR3 DNA is kept, with 33 bases framed from the first base. In this chain, TRBV28 is recombined with TRBJ1-1; no D gene is confidently identified. The source of this sequence is a woman in her forties in good health and CMV-seronegative. What was sequenced was PBMCs. The CDR3 here reads CASSLRGEAFF. The sequenced DNA is TGTGCCAGCAGTTTACGGGGTGAAGCTTTCTTT.